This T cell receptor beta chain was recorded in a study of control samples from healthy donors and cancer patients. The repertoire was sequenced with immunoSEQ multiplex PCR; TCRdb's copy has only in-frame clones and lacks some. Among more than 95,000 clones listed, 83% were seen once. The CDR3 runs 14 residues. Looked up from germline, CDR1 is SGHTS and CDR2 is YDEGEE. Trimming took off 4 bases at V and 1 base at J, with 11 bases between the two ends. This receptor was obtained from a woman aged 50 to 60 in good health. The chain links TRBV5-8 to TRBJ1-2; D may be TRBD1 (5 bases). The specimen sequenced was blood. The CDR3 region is CASSLGHLNYGYTF. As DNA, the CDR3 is TGTGCCAGCAGCCTAGGACACCTTAACTATGGCTACACCTTC. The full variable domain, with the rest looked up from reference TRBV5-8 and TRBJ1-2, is EAGVTQSPTHLIKTRGQQATLRCSPISGHTSVYWYQQALGLGLQFLLWYDEGEERNRGNFPPRFSGRQFPNYSSELNVNALELEDSALYLCASSLGHLNYGYTFGSGTRLTVV.